Listed below are T cell receptor beta chains from one sample, sequenced in a study of T-cell reconstitution after alpha-beta-depleted transplantation in children. A single record per CDR3 protein comes from TCRdb applying MiXCR to the PCR reads. Found here are around 400,000 distinct CDR3 sequences, 11% of them singletons; the top ten hold 4.5% to 7%. Material: PBMCs from the stem cell graft donor, obtained from the stem cell graft. The receptor source for this set is a human donor who donated a stem cell graft to a child with acute myeloid leukemia. Each CDR3 is given without its conserved first and last residue.

cdr3_aa,j_call,v_call
ASRGRGRRPGELF,TRBJ2-2,TRBV5-1
ASSPWTSGRHNSYEQY,TRBJ2-7,TRBV7-6
SASELTGTSGRQETQY,TRBJ2-5,TRBV20-1
ASSQDIYSNQPQH,TRBJ1-5,TRBV12-3/TRBV12-4
ASSVVGFGGAEQY,TRBJ2-7,TRBV9
ASSSTATNEKLF,TRBJ1-4,TRBV5-1
ASSKQGLPSGANVLT,TRBJ2-6,TRBV2
ASSLAGGGGGYT,TRBJ1-2,TRBV7-9
SARGHGATEAF,TRBJ1-1,TRBV20-1
SVVGQGRVDTGELF,TRBJ2-2,TRBV29-1
ASSKEGEETQY,TRBJ2-5,TRBV5-1
ASSAGQGYYEQY,TRBJ2-7,TRBV28
ASSRGGWGEQY,TRBJ2-7,TRBV6-1
ASSLQGAGDTQY,TRBJ2-3,TRBV7-3
ASSPPGVEHGYT,TRBJ1-2,TRBV18
ASSQGISGTGGGETQY,TRBJ2-5,TRBV4-3
ASSEGLTSVEQF,TRBJ2-1,TRBV6-1
ATGGGNQPQH,TRBJ1-5,TRBV6-2/TRBV6-3
ASSLENGQGDTQY,TRBJ2-3,TRBV5-1
ASSYSGTGGWQPQH,TRBJ1-5,TRBV6-5
ASSLPDRADSYEQY,TRBJ2-7,TRBV7-2
ASSLSGAGGELF,TRBJ2-2,TRBV5-1
ASSPRQQGGNQPQH,TRBJ1-5,TRBV18
ASRGGTSGEQF,TRBJ2-1,TRBV2